This T cell receptor beta chain came from a study of blood T cell repertoires in COVID-19. Germline-derived CDR1 and CDR2 are SNHLY and FYNNEI. This CDR3 has 14 amino acids. Trimming stripped 9 bases from V and 1 base from J, with 10 bases between. Sequenced by immunoSEQ multiplex PCR; TCRdb stores in-frame clones only, minus some. The top ten hold approximately 2% of the sample, which has some 130,000 clones, approximately 84% seen once. Source material: peripheral blood. The chain recombines TRBV2 with TRBJ2-6; TRBD1 is a possible D gene (5 bases). This clonotype was obtained from an older man with acute or convalescent COVID-19. CDR3 protein: CARATGSGANVLTF. The CDR3 DNA reads TGTGCCAGGGCTACAGGTTCTGGGGCCAACGTCCTGACTTTC.